This entry lists 24 T cell receptor beta chains sequenced from one sample in a study of T cell repertoires and Cas9 in healthy adults. Profiling relied on immunoSEQ multiplex PCR, and the TCRdb table lists in-frame clones only, not all of them. The sample gives 20,000 to 25,000 clones, about 88% of which show up once; roughly 0.7% is in the top ten. The sequenced sample was CD4+ effector T cells (CD127+, CD25-, CD137-, CD154-) from PBMCs; culture status not recorded. All receptors derive from a human donor in good health.

V and J are TRBV28 and TRBJ2-7; D gene ambiguous. Trimming removed 2 bases at V and 6 bases at J, with 14 bases between. Looked up from germline, CDR1 is MDHEN and CDR2 is SYDVKM. The CDR3 spans 14 residues. CDR3 in DNA: TGTGCCAGCAGTTTAGGGCAGTTTGGGCGCGAGCAGTACTTC. Translating gives CASSLGQFGREQYF.

The CDR3 region is CASRTVGEVDTQYF. As DNA, the CDR3 is TGTGCCAGCAGGACCGTGGGCGAGGTTGATACGCAGTATTTT. The chain employs TRBV5-6 and TRBJ2-3, with D hard to call. The CDR3 is made up of 14 amino acids. The ends were cut back, 5 bases at V and 6 bases at J, with 16 bases in the middle. CDR1 is SGHDT, CDR2 YYEEEE, per germline.

The chain has TRBV5-1 and TRBJ2-7, with 15 bases aligning to TRBD2. V trimming: 4 bases; J trimming: 5 bases; junction bases outside the gene matches: 10. This CDR3 comprises 17 residues. Germline V lookup: CDR1 SGHRS, CDR2 YFSETQ. This CDR3 reads CASSRTGTSGGSNEQYF. As DNA, the CDR3 is TGCGCCAGCAGCAGGACCGGGACTAGCGGGGGGTCTAACGAGCAGTACTTC.

V is TRBV6-1 and J is TRBJ2-6, with D hard to call. CDR1 is MNHNS, CDR2 SASEGT, per germline. There are 14 residues in the CDR3. The V gene lost 10 bases and the J gene lost 1 base, with 11 bases spanning the gap. In nucleotides, the CDR3 is TGTGCCATCTTCTGGGGATCTGGGGCCAACGTCCTGACTTTC. Its protein product is CAIFWGSGANVLTF.

The V call is TRBV7-9, the J call TRBJ2-3; unclear D gene. The ends were cut back, 7 bases at V and 2 bases at J, with 7 bases in the middle. Germline values: CDR1 SEHNR, CDR2 FQNEAQ (reference sequence). The CDR3 contains 12 residues. CDR3 amino acids: CASNSYTDTQYF. CDR3 DNA sequence: TGTGCCAGCAACAGCTACACAGATACGCAGTATTTT.

V and J are TRBV5-6 and TRBJ1-1; 8 nucleotides match TRBD1. CDR3 length: 13 residues. The V gene end was trimmed by 5 bases and the J gene end by 4 bases; junction bases not matched to a gene: 4. Per the germline V gene, CDR1 is SGHDT and CDR2 is YYEEEE. CDR3 bases: TGTGCCAGCAGGCATACAGGGGGCACTGAAGCTTTCTTT. Translated: CASRHTGGTEAFF.

The chain uses TRBV30 and TRBJ1-3; D possibly corresponds to TRBD1 (5 bases). The CDR3 is 15 amino acids. Germline CDR1 reads GTSNPN; CDR2 reads SVGIG (reference sequence). V gave up 3 bases and J gave up 2 bases, with 14 bases separating them. The CDR3 DNA is TGTGCCTGGAGCACCACAGGAGGGCCTGGAAACACCATATATTTT. Its protein is CAWSTTGGPGNTIYF.

The J gene is TRBJ1-5, the V gene TRBV10-2; no definite D call. The germline CDR1 and CDR2 sequences are WSHSY and SAAADI. This CDR3 spans 14 amino acids. V lost 3 bases, J lost 3 bases, and 9 bases lay in between. The CDR3 DNA reads as TGCGCCAGCAGTGACTCGGGATACAATCAGCCCCAGCATTTT. Its translation: CASSDSGYNQPQHF.

V is TRBV10-1 and J is TRBJ2-2, with a possible D match to TRBD1 (6 bases). This CDR3 contains 13 residues. The V end was cut by 7 bases, the J end by 4 bases, with 10 bases between. Germline CDR1 and CDR2: WNHNN and SYGVQD (reference sequence). The CDR3 bases are TGCGCCAGCACAGGACAGCCCACCGGGGAGCTGTTTTTT. This encodes CASTGQPTGELFF.

CDR3 nucleotide sequence: TGTGCCATCAGTGTAGCGGAGACTCGAAGCTCCTACGAGCAGTACTTC. Translated, it gives CAISVAETRSSYEQYF. The chain combines TRBV10-3 with TRBJ2-7; a weak D match, TRBD2 (6 bases). The germline CDR1 and CDR2 sequences are ENHRY and SYGVKD. This CDR3 has 16 residues. V was pared by 4 bases and J by 0 bases, with 16 bases between.

The gene calls are TRBV18 and TRBJ2-1, with 7 bases identical to TRBD1. The V segment lost 6 bases and the J segment 8 bases; nucleotides outside the gene matches: 10. CDR3 length: 14 residues. Germline V CDR1 and CDR2: KGHSH, LQKENI. The CDR3 spells CASSPRTGLDEQFF. The CDR3 region has the DNA TGTGCCAGCTCCCCCAGGACAGGTCTGGATGAGCAGTTCTTC.

The chain uses TRBV7-2 and TRBJ1-4; 8 nucleotides align to TRBD1. Per germline, CDR1 SGHTA and CDR2 FQGNSA. V shed 0 bases, J shed 0 bases, and the junction held 3 bases outside the gene matches. The CDR3 consists of 17 residues. CDR3 sequence: CASSLARGPATNEKLFF. CDR3 bases: TGTGCCAGCAGCTTAGCCAGGGGGCCTGCAACTAATGAAAAACTGTTTTTT.

The rearrangement uses TRBV7-9 and TRBJ1-4, with TRBD1 as a possible D gene (6 bases). Trimming shortened V by 5 bases and J by 8 bases, and 30 bases separated the two germline ends. Germline V gene lookup returns CDR1 SEHNR and CDR2 FQNEAQ (reference sequence). CDR3 length: 19 residues. CDR3 protein: CASSQGRLRGNIGTEKLFF. CDR3 sequence (DNA): TGTGCCAGCAGCCAAGGACGGCTGAGGGGGAATATTGGGACCGAAAAACTGTTTTTT.

V is TRBV5-5 and J is TRBJ1-2; D gene uncertain. CDR1 and CDR2 (germline): SGHKS, YYEKEE (reference sequence). CDR3 length equals 14 residues. V gave up 7 bases and J gave up 4 bases, with 17 bases separating them. CDR3 coding DNA: TGTGCCAGCGCAGTTGAGAGGGCTGGCTATGGCTACACCTTC. Amino acid sequence: CASAVERAGYGYTF.

This chain uses TRBV29-1 with TRBJ2-1; no clear D. This CDR3 contains 12 residues. CDR1 SQVTM and CDR2 ANQGSEA come from the germline V gene. Trimming removed 3 bases at V and 13 bases at J, with 16 bases between. CDR3 in DNA: TGCAGCGTTGATGCCCCTCCCCCCATCCAGTTCTTC. This translates into CSVDAPPPIQFF.

Regarding this clone: The junction and the germline gene differ at one end; a read error may be behind it. The chain uses TRBV15 and TRBJ1-4; D possibly corresponds to TRBD1 (6 bases). Germline lookup yields CDR1 LNHNV and CDR2 YYDKDF (reference sequence). This CDR3 is 13 amino acids long. The CDR3, as DNA: TGTGTCACCAGCGGGGGCAGGAATGAAAAACTGTTTTTT. Translation: CVTSGGRNEKLFF.

The genes are TRBV7-2 and TRBJ1-3; unclear D gene. The germline gives CDR1 SGHTA, CDR2 FQGNSA. V was shortened by 4 bases and J by 1 base, with 8 bases between the two germline ends. The CDR3 has 14 amino acids. The CDR3 loop reads CASSSLPSGNTIYF. DNA of the CDR3: TGTGCCAGCAGCTCCCTCCCATCTGGAAACACCATATATTTT.

This chain links TRBV5-6 with TRBJ1-2; TRBD1 might be the D (5 bases). From germline, CDR1 is SGHDT and CDR2 YYEEEE. There are 14 residues in the CDR3. V lost 5 bases and J lost 2, with 13 bases in between. Here the CDR3 reads CASRAGTTNYGYTF. Here the CDR3 DNA reads TGTGCCAGCAGGGCCGGGACGACGAACTATGGCTACACCTTC.

J is TRBJ2-1 and V is TRBV5-1; D possibly corresponds to TRBD1 (6 bases). Per the germline V gene, CDR1 is SGHRS and CDR2 is YFSETQ. The CDR3 extends over 14 amino acids. Trimming pared 0 bases from V and 7 bases from J, leaving 11 bases between. The CDR3 protein is CASSLDRVGNEQFF. For the CDR3, the DNA is TGCGCCAGCAGCTTGGACAGGGTAGGAAATGAGCAGTTCTTC.

The chain is built from TRBV5-5 and TRBJ1-5; D not certain. Germline V gene data show CDR1 as SGHKS and CDR2 as YYEKEE (reference sequence). This CDR3 is 15 amino acids long. V was cut by 0 bases and J by 5 bases, with 12 bases left in between. The CDR3, as DNA: TGTGCCAGCAGCTTGGATTCGGCCCCTTATCAGCCCCAGCATTTT. It is translated as CASSLDSAPYQPQHF.

The chain joins TRBV2 to TRBJ1-4; tentative D call: TRBD1 (5 bases). The V gene lost 0 bases and the J gene lost 2 bases, with 19 bases spanning the gap. CDR3 length equals 19 residues. Germline V gene sequence: CDR1 SNHLY, CDR2 FYNNEI. CDR3 DNA sequence: TGTGCCAGCAGTGAAGCGAGAGTTCGGTCCCGGGGGACTAATGAAAAACTGTTTTTT. It is translated as CASSEARVRSRGTNEKLFF.

V and J are TRBV5-4 and TRBJ1-2, with unresolved D. V lost 2 bases to trimming and J lost 5 bases, with 16 bases between them. This CDR3 is built from 15 residues. Germline V gives CDR1 SGHNT, CDR2 YYREEE (reference sequence). The chain's CDR3 is CASSLPGREEYGYTF. The CDR3 region has the DNA TGTGCCAGCAGCTTACCGGGTAGGGAAGAGTATGGCTACACCTTC.

The chain recombines TRBV18 with TRBJ2-3; D unclear. This CDR3 region has 11 residues. Between the trimmed V and J ends, which lost 2 bases and 6 bases, there was a span of 3 bases. Germline V gene sequence: CDR1 KGHSH, CDR2 LQKENI. The CDR3 region has the DNA TGTGCCAGCTCACCAAGGGATACGCAGTATTTT. This codes for CASSPRDTQYF. Variable domain in full (rest from reference TRBV18 and TRBJ2-3): NAGVMQNPRHLVRRRGQEARLRCSPMKGHSHVYWYRQLPEEGLKFMVYLQKENIIDESGMPKERFSAEFPKEGPSILRIQQVVRGDSAAYFCASSPRDTQYFGPGTRLTVL.

The V gene is TRBV5-1, the J gene TRBJ1-2; perhaps TRBD1 as D (5 bases). This CDR3 has 14 amino acids. The ends were cut back, 4 bases at V and 4 bases at J, with 14 bases in the middle. The germline V gene encodes CDR1 SGHRS and CDR2 YFSETQ. DNA for the CDR3: TGCGCCAGCAGCCGAGACAGTGGAGCCTATGGCTACACCTTC. Protein: CASSRDSGAYGYTF.